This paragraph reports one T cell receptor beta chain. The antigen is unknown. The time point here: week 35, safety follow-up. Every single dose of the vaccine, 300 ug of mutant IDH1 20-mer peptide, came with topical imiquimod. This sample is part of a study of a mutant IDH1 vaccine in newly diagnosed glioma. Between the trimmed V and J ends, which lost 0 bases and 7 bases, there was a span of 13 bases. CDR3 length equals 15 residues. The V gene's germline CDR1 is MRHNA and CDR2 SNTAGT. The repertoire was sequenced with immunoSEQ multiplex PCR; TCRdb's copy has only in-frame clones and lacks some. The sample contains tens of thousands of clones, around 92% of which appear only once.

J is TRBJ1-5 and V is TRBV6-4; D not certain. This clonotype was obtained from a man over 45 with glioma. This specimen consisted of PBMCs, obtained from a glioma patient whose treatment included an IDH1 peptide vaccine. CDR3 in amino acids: CASSDSPTTGQPQHF. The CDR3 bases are TGTGCCAGCAGTGACTCCCCCACCACGGGGCAGCCCCAGCATTTT.